These T cell receptor beta chains were read from a single sample in a study of OX40 agonist ivuxolimab in advanced cancers. Repertoires were generated with immunoSEQ multiplex PCR, while TCRdb's copy carries only in-frame clones and drops some. The sample has around 79,000 clones, around nine tenths seen once. The source material was CD4+ or CD8+ T cells sorted from blood, sampled in a trial of the OX40 agonist ivuxolimab. Receptors originate from an adult with an advanced solid tumor such as melanoma, head and neck, liver or kidney cancer. Both conserved end residues are part of each CDR3. D genes are given only for firm matches. Size tells how often a clone was seen (once, few, many) or the class of an expanded clone, and some rows leave it out.

v_call	d_call	cdr3_length	clone_size	j_call	cdr3_nt	cdr3_aa
TRBV7-8	-	14	few	TRBJ1-1	TGTGCCAGCAGCTTAGACCAGTTGGACACTGAAGCTTTCTTT	CASSLDQLDTEAFF
TRBV28	TRBD1	15	-	TRBJ1-1	TGTGCCAGCACGGTTTCAGGGGGCCTCAACACTGAAGCTTTCTTT	CASTVSGGLNTEAFF
TRBV2	TRBD1	15	-	TRBJ2-2	TGTGCCAGCCGTCGAGAGACAGGGGTCACCGGGGAGCTGTTTTTT	CASRRETGVTGELFF
TRBV6-5	-	13	-	TRBJ1-1	TGTGCCGTGTCGCGCCAGATAAACACTGAAGCTTTCTTT	CAVSRQINTEAFF
TRBV6-5	TRBD1	14	once	TRBJ1-2	TGTGCCAGCAGAAGACAGGGGGCCGCGTCCGGCTACACCTTC	CASRRQGAASGYTF
TRBV9	TRBD2	15	-	TRBJ2-1	TGTGCCAGCAGCAAGGGACTAGCGAATGCAAATGAGCAGTTCTTC	CASSKGLANANEQFF
TRBV5-1	-	14	-	TRBJ2-7	TGCGCCAGCAGCTTGGCTGAGGGTGGTTACGAGCAGTACTTC	CASSLAEGGYEQYF
TRBV28	-	15	-	TRBJ1-3	TGTGCCAGCACCAGGGGACCGAACTCTGGAAACACCATATATTTT	CASTRGPNSGNTIYF
TRBV9	-	20	-	TRBJ2-1	TGTGCCAGCAGCGTAGGTAGGGGGGACAACCGGGACTTCTCCTACAATGAGCAGTTCTTC	CASSVGRGDNRDFSYNEQFF
TRBV4-2	-	15	-	TRBJ1-2	TGTGCCAGCAGCCAAGATCCCGCAGCTAACTATGGCTACACCTTC	CASSQDPAANYGYTF
TRBV5-4	-	16	-	TRBJ2-3	TGTGCCAGCAGCTTGGTTCCGGGTAGTCTCACAGATACGCAGTATTTT	CASSLVPGSLTDTQYF
TRBV5-1	-	14	-	TRBJ2-6	TGCGCCAGCACCCAGGGTGGAGGGGCCAACGTCCTGACTTTC	CASTQGGGANVLTF
TRBV5-4	TRBD2	15	-	TRBJ2-3	TGTGCCAGCAGCTTATACGGGAGGGTCGCAGATACGCAGTATTTT	CASSLYGRVADTQYF
TRBV4-1	-	17	-	TRBJ1-6	TGCGCCAGCAGCCACCCGGGCGGGATACCGGGAAATTCACCCCTCCACTTT	CASSHPGGIPGNSPLHF
TRBV9	TRBD2	15	-	TRBJ2-7	TGTGCCAGCAGCGCGGGGGTGGCGGGAGGGGTCGAGCAGTACTTC	CASSAGVAGGVEQYF
TRBV7-3	-	13	-	TRBJ2-2	TGTGCCAGCAGGGGCGATTCCACCGGGGAGCTGTTTTTT	CASRGDSTGELFF
TRBV29-1	-	13	-	TRBJ2-3	TGCAGCGTTAATCGACTCCCTTTAGATACGCAGTATTTT	CSVNRLPLDTQYF
TRBV5-8	TRBD2	17	-	TRBJ2-7	TGTGCCAGCAGCTTGGTTTTTTGGCGGGAGAACCTCTACGAGCAGTACTTC	CASSLVFWRENLYEQYF
TRBV28	-	14	-	TRBJ1-1	TGTGCCAGCAGTTTAGCCTTACTGAACACTGAAGCTTTCTTT	CASSLALLNTEAFF
TRBV18	-	13	-	TRBJ2-4	TGTGCCAGCTCACCAAACAGCCAGGACATTCAGTACTTC	CASSPNSQDIQYF
TRBV7-3	TRBD2	15	few	TRBJ2-2	TGTGCCAGCAGCCGCGACGGGACTAGCGCCGGGGAGCTGTTTTTT	CASSRDGTSAGELFF
TRBV19	TRBD1	14	-	TRBJ1-2	TGTGCCAGTAGTATTGCAGGGGGCAGCTATGGCTACACCTTC	CASSIAGGSYGYTF
TRBV28	-	14	once	TRBJ1-2	TGTGCCAGCAGCCTGGACTCCACCAACTATGGCTACACCTTC	CASSLDSTNYGYTF
TRBV7-2	TRBD2	15	once	TRBJ2-7	TGTGCCAGCAGCTCACCGGGGAGGACTAGCCTCGAGCAGTACTTC	CASSSPGRTSLEQYF
TRBV2	-	13	-	TRBJ2-7	TGTGCCAGCAGGGAAACCCCAGGATCCGAGCAGTACTTC	CASRETPGSEQYF
TRBV6-5	TRBD1	15	-	TRBJ2-7	TGTGCCAGCAGTCTTCGAAGACAGGGCACCTACGAGCAGTACTTC	CASSLRRQGTYEQYF
TRBV5-1	-	13	-	TRBJ2-7	TGCGCCAGCAGCCCTAGAGTATCCTACGAGCAGTACTTC	CASSPRVSYEQYF
TRBV7-2	-	14	-	TRBJ2-3	TGTGCCAGCAACCAGCCCCCCCGCTTTGATACGCAGTATTTT	CASNQPPRFDTQYF
TRBV7-2	-	13	-	TRBJ2-1	TGTGCCAGCAGCTTAAGCCGGGGGAATGAGCAGTTCTTC	CASSLSRGNEQFF
TRBV19	TRBD2	19	-	TRBJ2-2	TGTGCCAGTAGTACCAGGACTAGCGGGAGGAGCAGCCACACCGGGGAGCTGTTTTTT	CASSTRTSGRSSHTGELFF
TRBV4-1	TRBD2	16	-	TRBJ2-7	TGCGCCAGCAGCCAAATTGGCCGCGGGAGGGCCAGCGAGCAGTACTTC	CASSQIGRGRASEQYF
TRBV18	-	15	-	TRBJ2-1	TGTGCCAGCTCACCCCAGCGGGCTCTCGACAATGAGCAGTTCTTC	CASSPQRALDNEQFF
TRBV27	-	16	once	TRBJ2-1	TGTGCCAGCAGTTTATCGCTTGGGGTAGGGTACAATGAGCAGTTCTTC	CASSLSLGVGYNEQFF
TRBV19	-	14	few	TRBJ1-5	TGTGCCAGTTCCAACAGGGAGTACAATCAGCCCCAGCATTTT	CASSNREYNQPQHF
TRBV7-5	-	14	-	TRBJ2-7	TGTGCCAGAAGCTTCCCCCGGTTCTCCTACGAGCAGTACTTC	CARSFPRFSYEQYF
TRBV28	-	16	few	TRBJ2-6	TGTGCCAGCAGTTTGGACAGCCTCTCTGGGGCCAACGTCCTGACTTTC	CASSLDSLSGANVLTF
TRBV7-6	TRBD2	16	once	TRBJ2-7	TGTGCCAGCAGCTTAGCACTAGCGGGAGTAGGCTACGAGCAGTACTTC	CASSLALAGVGYEQYF
TRBV10-3	-	15	-	TRBJ2-3	TGTGCCATCAAGGGGATGGCAGCGCCTACAGATACGCAGTATTTT	CAIKGMAAPTDTQYF
TRBV10-3	-	13	-	TRBJ2-5	TGTGCCACCGGGTCTCGCCCTGAAGAGACCCAGTACTTC	CATGSRPEETQYF
TRBV4-1	-	15	-	TRBJ1-5	TGCGCCAGCAGCCAAGTGGCTGGGGGCAATCAGCCCCAGCATTTT	CASSQVAGGNQPQHF
TRBV29-1	-	13	-	TRBJ1-2	TGCAGCGTTCCTACAGGGCCTAACTATGGCTACACCTTC	CSVPTGPNYGYTF
TRBV6-5	-	15	-	TRBJ2-7	TGTGCCAGCAGTTACTCGGTCTTAGGAAGCTACGAGCAGTACTTC	CASSYSVLGSYEQYF
TRBV5-6	-	15	-	TRBJ1-4	TGTGCCAGCAGCCGACGGCCGGAGGGCCATGAAAAACTGTTTTTT	CASSRRPEGHEKLFF
TRBV4-1	-	15	few	TRBJ1-2	TGCGCCAGCAGCCAAGATAGTAACAGTCCCTATGGCTACACCTTC	CASSQDSNSPYGYTF
TRBV2	-	15	-	TRBJ2-1	TGTGCCAGCAGTGAACGTCGGGTCCCCTACAATGAGCAGTTCTTC	CASSERRVPYNEQFF
TRBV7-2	TRBD2	15	-	TRBJ2-5	TGTGCCAGCAGCATACTAGCGGGAGTAGAGGAGACCCAGTACTTC	CASSILAGVEETQYF
TRBV28	-	13	-	TRBJ1-1	TGTGCCAGCAGCCCCTCCCCGAACACTGAAGCTTTCTTT	CASSPSPNTEAFF
TRBV11-2	-	12	few	TRBJ1-1	TGTGCCAGCAGCCTAAGACAGACTGAAGCTTTCTTT	CASSLRQTEAFF
TRBV28	-	13	-	TRBJ2-7	TGTGCCAGTCATCTAGCGAACGGCCACGAGCAGTACTTC	CASHLANGHEQYF
TRBV7-9	-	15	-	TRBJ1-1	TGTGCCAGCAGCTTGGGAGGTGGAGGGAACACTGAAGCTTTCTTT	CASSLGGGGNTEAFF
TRBV28	-	13	-	TRBJ2-7	TGTGCCAGCGGGAAGGGGGTCTTATACGAGCAGTACTTC	CASGKGVLYEQYF
TRBV18	TRBD1	18	-	TRBJ1-3	TGTGCCAGCTCACCACCCCTACGACAGGGACGCTCTGGAAACACCATATATTTT	CASSPPLRQGRSGNTIYF
TRBV19	-	15	-	TRBJ1-5	TGTGCCAGTACGGAGGGCGCTACTAGCAATCAGCCCCAGCATTTT	CASTEGATSNQPQHF
TRBV6-6	-	14	-	TRBJ1-2	TGTGCCAGCAGTTACGGCTGGGGGCCTAAAGGCTACACCTTC	CASSYGWGPKGYTF
TRBV7-9	TRBD1	16	-	TRBJ1-4	TGTGCCAGCAGCTTTGGACAGGGTACGGCTAATGAAAAACTGTTTTTT	CASSFGQGTANEKLFF
TRBV5-1	TRBD2	19	-	TRBJ2-3	TGCGCCAGCAGCTTCCCTTATGGACTAGCGGGAGAGTTGACAGATACGCAGTATTTT	CASSFPYGLAGELTDTQYF
TRBV7-2	-	15	-	TRBJ2-3	TGTGCCAGCATCCCGGCGTTACCCAGCACAGATACGCAGTATTTT	CASIPALPSTDTQYF
TRBV7-7	TRBD1	15	-	TRBJ2-5	TGTGCTAGCAGCTTACAGGGGGCCGGGCAGGAGACCCAGTACTTC	CASSLQGAGQETQYF
TRBV11-2	-	14	-	TRBJ2-1	TGTGCCAGTAGGGGAGCGGAGCCCTACAATGAGCAGTTCTTC	CASRGAEPYNEQFF